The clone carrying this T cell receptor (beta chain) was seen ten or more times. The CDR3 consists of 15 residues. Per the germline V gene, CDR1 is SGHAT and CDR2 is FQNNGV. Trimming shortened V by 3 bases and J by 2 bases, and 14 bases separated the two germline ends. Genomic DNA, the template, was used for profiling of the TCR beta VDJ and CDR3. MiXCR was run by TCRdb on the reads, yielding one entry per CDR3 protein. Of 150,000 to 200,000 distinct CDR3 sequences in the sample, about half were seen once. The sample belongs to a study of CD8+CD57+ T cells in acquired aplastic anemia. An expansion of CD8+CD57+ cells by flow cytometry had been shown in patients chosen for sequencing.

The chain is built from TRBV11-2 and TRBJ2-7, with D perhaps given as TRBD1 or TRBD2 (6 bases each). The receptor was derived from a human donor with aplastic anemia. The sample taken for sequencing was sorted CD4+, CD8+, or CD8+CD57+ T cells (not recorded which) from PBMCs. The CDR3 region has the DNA TGTGCCAGCAGCTTGGTGGGGGGCGAGGCCTACGAGCAGTACTTC. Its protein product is CASSLVGGEAYEQYF.